This record covers a single T cell receptor beta chain. The antigen remains undetermined. Germline CDR1 is SGDLS and CDR2 is YYNGEE. The CDR3 contains 16 residues. Trimming took off 0 bases at V and 3 bases at J, with 13 bases between the two ends. The sample comes from a study of cytomegalovirus exposure and HLA in healthy donors. This PCR relied on a set of 60 Vbeta primers and 13 Jbeta primers. Sequencing was performed with immunoSEQ multiplex PCR; in TCRdb, only in-frame clones are kept and a portion is missing. The sample yields roughly 110,000 clones, roughly three quarters seen once. Overall study results and limits: The majority of CMV-associated TCR beta chains were reported as apparently HLA-restricted in a later analysis. Reports showed the classifier diagnosing cytomegalovirus status with high specificity and sensitivity. A later analysis reportedly identified an Asian-associated ancestry cluster as carrying fewer N-insertions than the approximately 670-donor mean.

All the people who gave samples were healthy bone marrow donors. Sequenced input: PBMCs. The chain couples TRBV9 to TRBJ1-3, with a tentative D call TRBD1 (6 bases). The clonotype was recovered from a man aged 18 to 29 in good health and CMV-seronegative. For the CDR3, the DNA is TGTGCCAGCAGCGTAGGAGGGGGAGCTTATGGAAACACCATATATTTT. Amino acid sequence: CASSVGGGAYGNTIYF. Complete variable domain (other parts from reference TRBV9 and TRBJ1-3): DSGVTQTPKHLITATGQRVTLRCSPRSGDLSVYWYQQSLDQGLQFLIQYYNGEERAKGNILERFSAQQFPDLHSELNLSSLELGDSALYFCASSVGGGAYGNTIYFGEGSWLTVV.